The source of this T cell receptor beta chain is a study of patients and donors after allogeneic stem cell transplantation. TCRdb re-called the RT-PCR reads through MiXCR, storing one row per CDR3 protein. The sample lists roughly 940,000 distinct CDR3 sequences; over 15% were seen once. This CDR3 region has 16 residues. V lost 0 bases to trimming and J lost 2 bases; unmatched junction nucleotides: 6. Germline assignment: CDR1 SGHVS and CDR2 FQNEAQ. This clonotype has a single count. Sequencing was carried out using blood, either unsorted or a sorted T cell fraction (not recorded which). This chain joins TRBV7-8 and TRBJ2-5; 7 positions match TRBD2. The receptor was isolated from a human donor who was either an allogeneic HSCT recipient or a stem cell or donor lymphocyte infusion donor (not recorded which). It is not recorded whose cells these are; they may come from a transplant donor. Here the CDR3 reads CASSLAGGVIQETQYF. The CDR3 DNA is TGTGCCAGCAGCTTAGCGGGGGGGGTTATTCAAGAGACCCAGTACTTC.